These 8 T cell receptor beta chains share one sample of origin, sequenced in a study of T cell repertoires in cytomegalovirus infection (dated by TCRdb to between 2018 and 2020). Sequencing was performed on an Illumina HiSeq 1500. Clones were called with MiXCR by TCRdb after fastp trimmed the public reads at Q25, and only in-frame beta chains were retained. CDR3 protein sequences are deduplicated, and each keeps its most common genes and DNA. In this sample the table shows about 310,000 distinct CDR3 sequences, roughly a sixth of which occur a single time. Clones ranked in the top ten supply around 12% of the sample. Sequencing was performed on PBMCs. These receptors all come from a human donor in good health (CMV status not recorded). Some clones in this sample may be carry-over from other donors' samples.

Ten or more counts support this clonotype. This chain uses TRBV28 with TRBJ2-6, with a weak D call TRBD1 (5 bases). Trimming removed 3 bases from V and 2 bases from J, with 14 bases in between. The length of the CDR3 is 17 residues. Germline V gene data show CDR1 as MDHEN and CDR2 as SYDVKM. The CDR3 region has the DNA TGTGCCAGCAGTTTGACTGGACACCATGCTGGGGCCAACGTCCTGACTTTC. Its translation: CASSLTGHHAGANVLTF.

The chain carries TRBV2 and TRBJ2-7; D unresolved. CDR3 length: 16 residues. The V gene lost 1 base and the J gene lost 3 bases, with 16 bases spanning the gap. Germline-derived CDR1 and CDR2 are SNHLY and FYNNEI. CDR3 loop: CASSEVGILPIYEQYF. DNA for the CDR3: TGTGCCAGCAGTGAAGTGGGGATCCTCCCTATCTACGAGCAGTACTTC. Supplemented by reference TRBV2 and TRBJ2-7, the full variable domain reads EPEVTQTPSHQVTQMGQEVILRCVPISNHLYFYWYRQILGQKVEFLVSFYNNEISEKSEIFDDQFSVERPDGSNFTLKIRSTKLEDSAMYFCASSEVGILPIYEQYFGPGTRLTVT.

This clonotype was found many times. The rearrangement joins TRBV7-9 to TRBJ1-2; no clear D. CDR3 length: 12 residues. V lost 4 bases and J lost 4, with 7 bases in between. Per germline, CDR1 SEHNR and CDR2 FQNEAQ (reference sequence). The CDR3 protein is CASSSEVYGYTF. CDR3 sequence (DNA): TGTGCCAGCAGCTCGGAGGTCTATGGCTACACCTTC. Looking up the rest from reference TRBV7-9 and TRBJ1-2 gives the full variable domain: DTGVSQNPRHKITKRGQNVTFRCDPISEHNRLYWYRQTLGQGPEFLTYFQNEAQLEKSRLLSDRFSAERPKGSFSTLEIQRTEQGDSAMYLCASSSEVYGYTFGSGTRLTVV.

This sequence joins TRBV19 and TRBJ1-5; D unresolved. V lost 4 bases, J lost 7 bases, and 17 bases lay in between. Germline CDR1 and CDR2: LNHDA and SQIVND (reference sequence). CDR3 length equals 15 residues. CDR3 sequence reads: CASSKGAGSSQPQHF. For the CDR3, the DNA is TGTGCCAGTAGTAAGGGAGCCGGTTCATCGCAGCCCCAGCATTTT.

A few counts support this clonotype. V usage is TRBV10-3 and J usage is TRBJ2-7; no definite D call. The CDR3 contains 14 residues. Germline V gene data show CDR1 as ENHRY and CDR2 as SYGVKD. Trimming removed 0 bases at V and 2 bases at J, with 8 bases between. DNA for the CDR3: TGTGCCATCAGTGAGTCTCTGGGAACCTACGAGCAGTACTTC. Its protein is CAISESLGTYEQYF.

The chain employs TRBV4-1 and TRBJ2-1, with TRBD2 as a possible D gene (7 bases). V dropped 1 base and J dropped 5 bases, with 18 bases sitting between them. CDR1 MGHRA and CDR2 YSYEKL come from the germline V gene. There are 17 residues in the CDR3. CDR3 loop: CASSQVFRGAYHNEQFF. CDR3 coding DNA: TGCGCCAGCAGCCAAGTATTCCGGGGGGCCTACCACAATGAGCAGTTCTTC.

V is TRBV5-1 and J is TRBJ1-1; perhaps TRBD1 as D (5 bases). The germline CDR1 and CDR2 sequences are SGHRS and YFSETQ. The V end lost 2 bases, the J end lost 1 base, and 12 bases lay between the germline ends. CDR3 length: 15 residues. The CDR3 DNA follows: TGCGCCAGCAGCTTCACCGGGACGGCGAACACTGAAGCTTTCTTT. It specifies CASSFTGTANTEAFF. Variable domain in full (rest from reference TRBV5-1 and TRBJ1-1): KAGVTQTPRYLIKTRGQQVTLSCSPISGHRSVSWYQQTPGQGLQFLFEYFSETQRNKGNFPGRFSGRQFSNSRSEMNVSTLELGDSALYLCASSFTGTANTEAFFGQGTRLTVV.

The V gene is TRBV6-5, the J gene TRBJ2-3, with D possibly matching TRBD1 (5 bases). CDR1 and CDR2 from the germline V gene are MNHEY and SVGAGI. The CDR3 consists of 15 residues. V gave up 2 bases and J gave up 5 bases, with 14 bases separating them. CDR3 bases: TGTGCCAGCAGTTACCAGGGCCTTGGCCGAGATACGCAGTATTTT. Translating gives CASSYQGLGRDTQYF.